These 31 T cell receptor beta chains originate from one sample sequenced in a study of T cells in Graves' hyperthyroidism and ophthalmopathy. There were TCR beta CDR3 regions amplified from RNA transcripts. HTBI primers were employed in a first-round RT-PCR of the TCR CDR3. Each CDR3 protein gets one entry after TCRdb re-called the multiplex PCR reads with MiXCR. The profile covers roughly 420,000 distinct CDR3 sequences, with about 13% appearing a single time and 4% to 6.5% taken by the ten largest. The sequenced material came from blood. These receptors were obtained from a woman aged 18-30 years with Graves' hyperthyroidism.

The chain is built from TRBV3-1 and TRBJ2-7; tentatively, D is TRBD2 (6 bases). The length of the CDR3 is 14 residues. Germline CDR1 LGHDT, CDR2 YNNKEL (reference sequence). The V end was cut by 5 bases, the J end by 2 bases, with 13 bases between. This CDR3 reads CASSRGGETYEQYF. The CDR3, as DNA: TGTGCCAGCAGCAGAGGAGGGGAAACCTACGAGCAGTACTTC.

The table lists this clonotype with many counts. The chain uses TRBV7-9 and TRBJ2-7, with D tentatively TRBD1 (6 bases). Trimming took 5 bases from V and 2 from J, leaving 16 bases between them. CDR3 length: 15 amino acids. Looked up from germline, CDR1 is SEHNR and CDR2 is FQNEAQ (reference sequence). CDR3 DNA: TGTGCCAGCAGCCCGGGACACCACTATACCTACGAGCAGTACTTC. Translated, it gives CASSPGHHYTYEQYF.

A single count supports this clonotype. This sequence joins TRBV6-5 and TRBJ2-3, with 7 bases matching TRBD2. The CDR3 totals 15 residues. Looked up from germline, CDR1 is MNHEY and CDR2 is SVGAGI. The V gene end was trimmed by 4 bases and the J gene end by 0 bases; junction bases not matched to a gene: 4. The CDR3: CASSSRTRSTDTQYF. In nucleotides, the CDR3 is TGTGCCAGCAGTTCCAGGACTAGAAGCACAGATACGCAGTATTTT.

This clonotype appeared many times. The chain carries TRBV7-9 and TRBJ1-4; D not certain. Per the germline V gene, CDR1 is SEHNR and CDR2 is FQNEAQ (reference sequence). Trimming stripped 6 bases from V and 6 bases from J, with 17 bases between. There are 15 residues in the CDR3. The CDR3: CASSEPEHLYEKLFF. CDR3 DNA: TGTGCCAGCAGTGAACCGGAGCATCTTTATGAAAAACTGTTTTTT.

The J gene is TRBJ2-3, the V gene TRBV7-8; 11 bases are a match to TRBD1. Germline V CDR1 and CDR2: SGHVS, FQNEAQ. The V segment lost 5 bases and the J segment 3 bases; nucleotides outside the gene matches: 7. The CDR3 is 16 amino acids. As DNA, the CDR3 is TGTGCCAGCAGCCCCGGGGACAGGGGGGGAACAGATACGCAGTATTTT. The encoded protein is CASSPGDRGGTDTQYF.

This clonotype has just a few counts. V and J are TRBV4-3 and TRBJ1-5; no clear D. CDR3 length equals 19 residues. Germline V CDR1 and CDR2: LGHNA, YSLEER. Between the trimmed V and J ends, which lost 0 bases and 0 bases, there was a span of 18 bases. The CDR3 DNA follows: TGCGCCAGCAGCCAAGATCTTGTTTGGGGAGGAATTAGCAATCAGCCCCAGCATTTT. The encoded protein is CASSQDLVWGGISNQPQHF.

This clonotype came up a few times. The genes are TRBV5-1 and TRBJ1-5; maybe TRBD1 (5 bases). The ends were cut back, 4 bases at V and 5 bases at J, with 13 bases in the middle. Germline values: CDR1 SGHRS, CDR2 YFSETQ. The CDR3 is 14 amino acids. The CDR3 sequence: CASSPGTADQPQHF. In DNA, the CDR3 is TGCGCCAGCAGCCCAGGGACGGCCGATCAGCCCCAGCATTTT.

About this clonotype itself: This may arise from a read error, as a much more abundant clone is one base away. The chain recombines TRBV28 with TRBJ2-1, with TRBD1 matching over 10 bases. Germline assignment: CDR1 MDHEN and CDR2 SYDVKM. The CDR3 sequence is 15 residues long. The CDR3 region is CAGSLSRTGGAEQFF. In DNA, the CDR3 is TGTGCCGGCAGCCTGTCACGGACAGGGGGGGCTGAGCAGTTCTTC.

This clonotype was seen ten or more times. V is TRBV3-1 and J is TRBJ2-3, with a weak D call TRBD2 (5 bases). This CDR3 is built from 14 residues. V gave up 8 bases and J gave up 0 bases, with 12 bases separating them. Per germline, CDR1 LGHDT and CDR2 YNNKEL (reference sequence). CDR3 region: CASAGEPSTDTQYF. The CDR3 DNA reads TGTGCCAGCGCGGGTGAACCTAGCACAGATACGCAGTATTTT.

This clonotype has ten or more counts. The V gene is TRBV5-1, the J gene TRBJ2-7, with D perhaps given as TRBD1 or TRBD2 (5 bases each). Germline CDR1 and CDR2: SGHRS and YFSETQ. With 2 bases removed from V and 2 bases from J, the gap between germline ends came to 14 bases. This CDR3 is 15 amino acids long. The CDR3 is CASSLEPGPTYEQYF. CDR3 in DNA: TGCGCCAGCAGCTTAGAACCGGGACCCACCTACGAGCAGTACTTC.

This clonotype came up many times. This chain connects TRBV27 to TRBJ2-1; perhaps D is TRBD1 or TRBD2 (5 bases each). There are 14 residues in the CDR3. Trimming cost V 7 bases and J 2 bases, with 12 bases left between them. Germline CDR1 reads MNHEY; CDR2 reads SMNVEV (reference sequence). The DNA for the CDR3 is TGTGCCAGCAAGGACCGGGACGCCTACAATGAGCAGTTCTTC. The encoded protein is CASKDRDAYNEQFF.

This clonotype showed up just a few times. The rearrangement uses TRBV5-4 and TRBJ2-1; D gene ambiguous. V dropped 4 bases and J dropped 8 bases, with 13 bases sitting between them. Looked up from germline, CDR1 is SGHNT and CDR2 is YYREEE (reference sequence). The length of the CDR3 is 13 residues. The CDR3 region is CASSHKTKDEQFF. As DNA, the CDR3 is TGTGCCAGCAGCCATAAGACCAAGGATGAGCAGTTCTTC.

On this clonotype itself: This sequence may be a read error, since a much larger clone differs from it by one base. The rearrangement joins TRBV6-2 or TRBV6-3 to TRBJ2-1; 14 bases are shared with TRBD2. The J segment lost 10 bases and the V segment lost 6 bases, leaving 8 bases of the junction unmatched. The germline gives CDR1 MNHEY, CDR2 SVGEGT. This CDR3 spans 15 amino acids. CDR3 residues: CASSPGTSGSTEQFF. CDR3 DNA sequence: TGTGCCAGCAGCCCCGGGACTAGCGGGAGTACCGAGCAGTTCTTC.

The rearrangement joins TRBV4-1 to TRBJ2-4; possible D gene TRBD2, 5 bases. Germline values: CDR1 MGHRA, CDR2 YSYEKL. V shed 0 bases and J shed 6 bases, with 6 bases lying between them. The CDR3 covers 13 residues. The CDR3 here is CASSQDEGNIQYF. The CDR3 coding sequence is TGCGCCAGCAGCCAAGATGAGGGAAACATTCAGTACTTC.

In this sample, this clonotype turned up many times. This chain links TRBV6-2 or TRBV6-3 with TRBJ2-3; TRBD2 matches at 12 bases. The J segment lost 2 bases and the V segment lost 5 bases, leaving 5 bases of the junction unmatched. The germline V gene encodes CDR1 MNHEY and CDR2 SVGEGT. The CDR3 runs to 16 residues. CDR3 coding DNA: TGTGCCAGCAGTCCCGGGACTAGCGGGTACACAGATACGCAGTATTTT. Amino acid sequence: CASSPGTSGYTDTQYF.

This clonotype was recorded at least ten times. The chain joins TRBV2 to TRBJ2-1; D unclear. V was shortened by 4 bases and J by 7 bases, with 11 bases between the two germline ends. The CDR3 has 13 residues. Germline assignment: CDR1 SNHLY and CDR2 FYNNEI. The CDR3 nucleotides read TGTGCCAGCAGTGGGTTGGGTCGGAATGAGCAGTTCTTC. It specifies CASSGLGRNEQFF.

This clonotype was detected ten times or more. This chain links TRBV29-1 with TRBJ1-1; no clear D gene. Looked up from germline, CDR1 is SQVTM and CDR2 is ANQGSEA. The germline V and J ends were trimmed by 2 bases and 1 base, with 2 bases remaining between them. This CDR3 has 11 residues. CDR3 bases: TGCAGCGTTGAATCGAACACTGAAGCTTTCTTT. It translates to CSVESNTEAFF.

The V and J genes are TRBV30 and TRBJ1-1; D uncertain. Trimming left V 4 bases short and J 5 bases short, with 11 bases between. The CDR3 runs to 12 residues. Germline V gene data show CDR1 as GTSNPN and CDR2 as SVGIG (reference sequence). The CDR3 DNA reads TGTGCCTGGACAGGCGGTTGGACTGAAGCTTTCTTT. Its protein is CAWTGGWTEAFF.

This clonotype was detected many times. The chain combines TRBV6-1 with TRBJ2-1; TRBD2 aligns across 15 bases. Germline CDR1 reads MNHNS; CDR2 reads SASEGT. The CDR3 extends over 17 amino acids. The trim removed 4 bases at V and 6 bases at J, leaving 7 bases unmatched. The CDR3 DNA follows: TGTGCCAGCAGTGTGAGGACTAGCGGGAGGGAATTCAATGAGCAGTTCTTC. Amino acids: CASSVRTSGREFNEQFF.

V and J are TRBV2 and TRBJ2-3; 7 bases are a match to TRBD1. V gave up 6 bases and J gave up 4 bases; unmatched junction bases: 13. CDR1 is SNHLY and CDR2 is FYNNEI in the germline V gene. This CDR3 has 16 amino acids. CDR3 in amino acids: CASRSTGALVPDTQYF. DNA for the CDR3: TGTGCCAGCAGAAGCACAGGGGCCTTGGTCCCAGATACGCAGTATTTT.

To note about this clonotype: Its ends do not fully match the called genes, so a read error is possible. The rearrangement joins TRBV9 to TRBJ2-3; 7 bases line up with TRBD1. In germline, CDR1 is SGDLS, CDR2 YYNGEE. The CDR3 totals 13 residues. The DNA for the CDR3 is TGTGCCAGCAGCGCAATCGGGACAGCTACGCAGTATTTT. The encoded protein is CASSAIGTATQYF. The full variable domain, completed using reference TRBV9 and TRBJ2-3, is DSGVTQTPKHLITATGQRVTLRCSPRSGDLSVYWYQQSLDQGLQFLIQYYNGEERAKGNILERFSAQQFPDLHSELNLSSLELGDSALYFCASSAIGTATQYFGPGTRLTVL.

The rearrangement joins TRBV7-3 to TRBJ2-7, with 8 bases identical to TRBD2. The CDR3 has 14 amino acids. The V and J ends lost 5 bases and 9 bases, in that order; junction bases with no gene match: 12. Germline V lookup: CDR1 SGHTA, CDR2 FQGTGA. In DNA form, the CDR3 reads TGTGCCAGCAGCCCAACAGCGGGAGCCGTGGTGCAGTACTTC. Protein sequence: CASSPTAGAVVQYF.

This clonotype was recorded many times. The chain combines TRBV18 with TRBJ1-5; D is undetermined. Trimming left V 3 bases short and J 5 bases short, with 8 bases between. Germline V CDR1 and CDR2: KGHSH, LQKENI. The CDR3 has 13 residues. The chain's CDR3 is CASSPGRDQPQHF. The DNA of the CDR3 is TGTGCCAGCTCACCGGGGAGGGATCAGCCCCAGCATTTT.

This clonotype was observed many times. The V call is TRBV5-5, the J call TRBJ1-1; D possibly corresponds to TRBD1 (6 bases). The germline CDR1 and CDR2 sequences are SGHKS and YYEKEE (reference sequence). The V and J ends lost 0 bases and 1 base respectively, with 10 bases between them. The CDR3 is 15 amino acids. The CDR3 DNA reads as TGTGCCAGCAGCTTGGTAACAGGGAGGAACACTGAAGCTTTCTTT. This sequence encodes CASSLVTGRNTEAFF.

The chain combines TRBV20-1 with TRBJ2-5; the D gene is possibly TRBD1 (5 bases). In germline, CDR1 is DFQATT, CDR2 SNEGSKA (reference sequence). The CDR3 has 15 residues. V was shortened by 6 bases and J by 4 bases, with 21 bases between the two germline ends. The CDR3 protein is CSAKGGVGPRETQYF. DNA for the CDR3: TGCAGTGCCAAGGGTGGTGTGGGGCCGCGAGAGACCCAGTACTTC.

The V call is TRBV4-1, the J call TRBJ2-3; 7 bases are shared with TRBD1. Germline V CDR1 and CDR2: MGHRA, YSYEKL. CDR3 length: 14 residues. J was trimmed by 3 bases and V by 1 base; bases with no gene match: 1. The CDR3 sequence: CASSQARGTDTQYF. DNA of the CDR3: TGCGCCAGCAGCCAAGCCAGGGGGACAGATACGCAGTATTTT.

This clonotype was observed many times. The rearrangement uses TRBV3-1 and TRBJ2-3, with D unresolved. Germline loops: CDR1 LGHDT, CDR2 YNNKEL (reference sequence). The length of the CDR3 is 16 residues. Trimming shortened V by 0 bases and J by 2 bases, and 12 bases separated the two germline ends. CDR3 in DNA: TGTGCCAGCAGCCAAGATAATAGGAGATCCACAGATACGCAGTATTTT. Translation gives CASSQDNRRSTDTQYF.

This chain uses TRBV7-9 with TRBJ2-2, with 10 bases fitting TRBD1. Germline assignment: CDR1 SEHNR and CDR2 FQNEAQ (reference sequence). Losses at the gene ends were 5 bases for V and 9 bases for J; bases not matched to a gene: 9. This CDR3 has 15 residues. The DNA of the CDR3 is TGTGCCAGCAGCAAAGGACAGGGGGTGGATCGGGAGCTGTTTTTT. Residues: CASSKGQGVDRELFF.

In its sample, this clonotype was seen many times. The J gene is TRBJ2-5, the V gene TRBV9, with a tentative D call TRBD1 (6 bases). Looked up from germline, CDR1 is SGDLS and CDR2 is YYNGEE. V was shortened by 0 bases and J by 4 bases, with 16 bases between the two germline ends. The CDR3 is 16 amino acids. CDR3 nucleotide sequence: TGTGCCAGCAGCGTAGAGGCTGGGGGCCTGAGAGAGACCCAGTACTTC. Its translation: CASSVEAGGLRETQYF. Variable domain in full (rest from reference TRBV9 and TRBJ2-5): DSGVTQTPKHLITATGQRVTLRCSPRSGDLSVYWYQQSLDQGLQFLIQYYNGEERAKGNILERFSAQQFPDLHSELNLSSLELGDSALYFCASSVEAGGLRETQYFGPGTRLLVL.

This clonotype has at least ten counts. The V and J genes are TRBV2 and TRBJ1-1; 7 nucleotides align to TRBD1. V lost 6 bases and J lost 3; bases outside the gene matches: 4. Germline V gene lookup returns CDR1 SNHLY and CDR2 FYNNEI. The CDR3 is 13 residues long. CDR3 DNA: TGTGCCAGCAGCCCAGACAGGGACACTGAAGCTTTCTTT. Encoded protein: CASSPDRDTEAFF. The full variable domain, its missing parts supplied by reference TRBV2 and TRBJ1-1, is EPEVTQTPSHQVTQMGQEVILRCVPISNHLYFYWYRQILGQKVEFLVSFYNNEISEKSEIFDDQFSVERPDGSNFTLKIRSTKLEDSAMYFCASSPDRDTEAFFGQGTRLTVV.

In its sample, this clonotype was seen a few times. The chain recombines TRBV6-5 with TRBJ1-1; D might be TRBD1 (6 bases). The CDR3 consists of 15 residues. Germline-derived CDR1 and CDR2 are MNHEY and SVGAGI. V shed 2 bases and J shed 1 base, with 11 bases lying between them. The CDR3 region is CASSYLGGRNTEAFF. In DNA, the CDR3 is TGTGCCAGCAGTTACCTCGGGGGCAGGAACACTGAAGCTTTCTTT.